The 29 T cell receptor beta chains in this list originate from one sample, sequenced in a study of blood T cell repertoires in COVID-19. Clones were read by immunoSEQ multiplex PCR, and TCRdb kept only the in-frame ones, dropping some. The sample gives about 95,000 clones, approximately 90% of which show up once; less than 5% is in the top ten. The sample consisted of peripheral blood. These receptors all stem from a woman in her forties or fifties in a cohort sampled during active COVID-19.

V and J are TRBV3-1 (or the pseudogene TRBV3-2) and TRBJ2-3; D call uncertain. Trimming left V 5 bases short and J 0 bases short, with 12 bases between. From germline, CDR1 is LGHDT and CDR2 YNNKEL (reference sequence). The CDR3 covers 15 residues. CDR3 nucleotides: TGTGCCAGCAGCATTTACTTGACTAGCACAGATACGCAGTATTTT. It is translated as CASSIYLTSTDTQYF.

This clone was counted once. The chain employs TRBV7-6 and TRBJ1-4; TRBD1 might be the D (5 bases). The CDR3 loop spans 13 amino acids. Trimming cost V 5 bases and J 11 bases, with 15 bases left between them. Germline CDR1 SGHVS, CDR2 FNYEAQ. The CDR3 loop reads CASSPSGGGKLFF. DNA of the CDR3: TGTGCCAGCAGCCCATCCGGGGGGGGGAAACTGTTTTTT.

The sample holds one count of this clone. This chain links TRBV28 with TRBJ2-6; maybe TRBD2 (6 bases). The ends were cut back, 8 bases at V and 0 bases at J, with 17 bases in the middle. The CDR3 extends over 17 amino acids. In germline, CDR1 is MDHEN, CDR2 SYDVKM. CDR3 amino acids: CASGARRGNSGANVLTF. The DNA of the CDR3 is TGTGCCAGCGGTGCGAGGAGGGGAAACTCTGGGGCCAACGTCCTGACTTTC.

This chain links TRBV6-5 with TRBJ1-2; the D gene is possibly TRBD1 (6 bases). The CDR3 totals 14 residues. Deletions cut 6 bases from V and 3 bases from J, with 14 bases between. CDR1 and CDR2 from the germline V gene are MNHEY and SVGAGI. The CDR3 reads CASSSTGRDYGYTF. The CDR3 DNA follows: TGTGCCAGCAGCTCTACAGGGAGGGACTATGGCTACACCTTC.

This chain joins TRBV2 and TRBJ1-4; perhaps TRBD1 as D (5 bases). Deletions cut 6 bases from V and 5 bases from J, with 16 bases between. Germline lookup yields CDR1 SNHLY and CDR2 FYNNEI. The CDR3 is made up of 15 amino acids. CDR3 amino acids: CASSYRQLWNEKLFF. In DNA form, the CDR3 reads TGTGCCAGCAGCTACAGACAGCTGTGGAATGAAAAACTGTTTTTT.

The V and J genes are TRBV7-2 and TRBJ2-7, with TRBD2 identical over 8 bases. The germline V gene has CDR1 SGHTA and CDR2 FQGNSA. With V trimmed by 5 bases and J by 6 bases, 6 bases remained unmatched. CDR3 length: 13 residues. The CDR3 DNA reads as TGTGCCAGCAGCCCCGGGACTAGTCGCGAGCAGTACTTC. It translates to CASSPGTSREQYF.

The chain uses TRBV30 and TRBJ1-1; maybe TRBD1 (5 bases). V was trimmed by 2 bases and J by 2 bases, leaving 9 bases between them. The length of the CDR3 is 13 residues. Germline assignment: CDR1 GTSNPN and CDR2 SVGIG (reference sequence). DNA of the CDR3: TGTGCCTGGAGTACTGACAGAAACACTGAAGCTTTCTTT. It is translated as CAWSTDRNTEAFF.

The rearrangement joins TRBV28 to TRBJ1-4, with a possible D match to TRBD1 (6 bases). Germline V gene data show CDR1 as MDHEN and CDR2 as SYDVKM. The CDR3 extends over 17 amino acids. Trimming stripped 6 bases from V and 7 bases from J, with 24 bases between. For the CDR3, the DNA is TGTGCCAGCAGCCTTAAGGGCGGGGGCAGGGCGGGTGAAAAACTGTTTTTT. Translating it yields CASSLKGGGRAGEKLFF.

V usage is TRBV18 and J usage is TRBJ2-7; D gene ambiguous. CDR1 is KGHSH, CDR2 LQKENI, per germline. V was shortened by 3 bases and J by 3 bases, with 15 bases between the two germline ends. The length of the CDR3 is 15 residues. CDR3 sequence reads: CASSPSVSRVYEQYF. The DNA of the CDR3 is TGTGCCAGCTCACCGTCGGTATCTAGAGTCTACGAGCAGTACTTC.

This chain connects TRBV18 to TRBJ2-5, with no clear D. Trimming pared 0 bases from V and 5 bases from J, leaving 10 bases between. Germline-derived CDR1 and CDR2 are KGHSH and LQKENI. The CDR3 consists of 14 residues. This CDR3 is CASSPPMFRETQYF. The DNA for the CDR3 is TGTGCCAGCTCACCACCGATGTTCCGGGAGACCCAGTACTTC.

This clone was observed a single time. This sequence joins TRBV6-5 and TRBJ1-1; D is undetermined. The germline gives CDR1 MNHEY, CDR2 SVGAGI. V gave up 5 bases and J gave up 5 bases, with 9 bases separating them. This CDR3 spans 12 amino acids. CDR3 in amino acids: CASSRLVTEAFF. CDR3 DNA: TGTGCCAGCAGTCGACTGGTGACTGAAGCTTTCTTT.

J is TRBJ1-5 and V is TRBV5-4; 7 bases agree with TRBD1. The germline V gene has CDR1 SGHNT and CDR2 YYREEE (reference sequence). The V and J ends lost 4 bases and 5 bases, in that order; junction bases with no gene match: 3. CDR3 length: 13 residues. CDR3 residues: CASSRDRDQPQHF. CDR3 sequence (DNA): TGTGCCAGCAGCCGGGACAGAGATCAGCCCCAGCATTTT.

The chain joins TRBV11-3 to TRBJ2-2; TRBD1 aligns across 10 bases. V lost 5 bases, J lost 4 bases, and 7 bases stayed unmatched. This CDR3 spans 16 amino acids. The germline V gene encodes CDR1 SGHNT and CDR2 YENEEA. The CDR3 sequence: CASSPGTGARTGELFF. CDR3 nucleotide sequence: TGTGCCAGCAGCCCCGGGACAGGGGCCCGCACCGGGGAGCTGTTTTTT.

The chain links TRBV28 to TRBJ1-1; the D is unclear. This CDR3 contains 17 residues. The V gene lost 3 bases and the J gene lost 0 bases, with 17 bases spanning the gap. Germline V gives CDR1 MDHEN, CDR2 SYDVKM. The CDR3 nucleotides read TGTGCCAGCAGTTTGACTCTAATTCCGGGAGTGAACACTGAAGCTTTCTTT. This gives the protein CASSLTLIPGVNTEAFF.

The chain employs TRBV6-2 or TRBV6-3 and TRBJ2-2; unclear D gene. Germline V gene data show CDR1 as MNHEY and CDR2 as SVGEGT. The CDR3 runs 15 residues. V dropped 1 base and J dropped 2 bases, with 8 bases sitting between them. The CDR3, as DNA: TGTGCCAGCAGTTACTACGGTGATAACACCGGGGAGCTGTTTTTT. Amino acids: CASSYYGDNTGELFF.

This clone was observed a single time. The chain combines TRBV5-1 with TRBJ1-1; D is unresolved. V dropped 0 bases and J dropped 4 bases, with 7 bases sitting between them. The CDR3 is 13 residues long. Germline V lookup: CDR1 SGHRS, CDR2 YFSETQ. The CDR3: CASSLELSTEAFF. CDR3 nucleotides: TGCGCCAGCAGCTTGGAGTTGAGCACTGAAGCTTTCTTT. Full variable domain (missing parts from reference TRBV5-1 and TRBJ1-1): KAGVTQTPRYLIKTRGQQVTLSCSPISGHRSVSWYQQTPGQGLQFLFEYFSETQRNKGNFPGRFSGRQFSNSRSEMNVSTLELGDSALYLCASSLELSTEAFFGQGTRLTVV.

This clone has only one observation. The chain has TRBV4-1 and TRBJ2-1; 11 bases map to TRBD1. Germline assignment: CDR1 MGHRA and CDR2 YSYEKL. The junction had 9 bases not matched to a gene; V was cut back by 4 bases and J by 7 bases. There are 16 residues in the CDR3. The CDR3 DNA follows: TGCGCCAGCAGCCGATCGGGGACAGGGGGGGGTAATGAGCAGTTCTTC. The encoded protein is CASSRSGTGGGNEQFF.

V and J are TRBV19 and TRBJ2-5, with 8 nucleotides matching TRBD2. CDR3 length: 15 amino acids. Germline V gives CDR1 LNHDA, CDR2 SQIVND (reference sequence). V shed 8 bases and J 4 bases; nucleotides not matched to a gene: 12. In DNA, the CDR3 is TGTGCCAGTCGCAAAGCGGGACTAGATGGAGAGACCCAGTACTTC. Protein product: CASRKAGLDGETQYF.

V and J are TRBV5-1 and TRBJ1-1; the D is unclear. The CDR3 extends over 12 amino acids. V lost 6 bases and J 1 base, leaving 7 bases between the germline ends. CDR1 and CDR2 from the germline V gene are SGHRS and YFSETQ. CDR3 DNA sequence: TGCGCCAGCAACAACCCGAACACTGAAGCTTTCTTT. Translation: CASNNPNTEAFF.

The chain uses TRBV9 and TRBJ1-1; D call uncertain. The CDR3 has 13 amino acids. Trimming removed 4 bases at V and 1 base at J, with 8 bases between. Germline CDR1 is SGDLS and CDR2 is YYNGEE. CDR3 amino acids: CASSPQKNTEAFF. In DNA form, the CDR3 reads TGTGCCAGCAGCCCACAGAAGAACACTGAAGCTTTCTTT. The full variable domain, completed using reference TRBV9 and TRBJ1-1, is DSGVTQTPKHLITATGQRVTLRCSPRSGDLSVYWYQQSLDQGLQFLIQYYNGEERAKGNILERFSAQQFPDLHSELNLSSLELGDSALYFCASSPQKNTEAFFGQGTRLTVV.

The rearrangement joins TRBV30 to TRBJ1-1; D gene ambiguous. The CDR3 has 12 amino acids. The ends were cut back, 3 bases at V and 1 base at J, with 6 bases in the middle. Germline-derived CDR1 and CDR2 are GTSNPN and SVGIG (reference sequence). CDR3 amino acids: CAWRAGNTEAFF. Here the CDR3 DNA reads TGTGCCTGGAGGGCAGGGAACACTGAAGCTTTCTTT.

The chain recombines TRBV2 with TRBJ2-3, with 7 bases matching TRBD2. V gave up 9 bases and J gave up 2 bases; unmatched junction bases: 8. Germline V lookup: CDR1 SNHLY, CDR2 FYNNEI. The CDR3 has 14 amino acids. CDR3: CARGRATHTDTQYF. The CDR3 bases are TGTGCCAGGGGGAGGGCTACTCACACAGATACGCAGTATTTT. Full variable domain (outside the CDR3, taken from reference TRBV2 and TRBJ2-3): EPEVTQTPSHQVTQMGQEVILRCVPISNHLYFYWYRQILGQKVEFLVSFYNNEISEKSEIFDDQFSVERPDGSNFTLKIRSTKLEDSAMYFCARGRATHTDTQYFGPGTRLTVL.

The V and J genes are TRBV19 and TRBJ2-1, with D perhaps matching TRBD2 (5 bases). Germline CDR1 is LNHDA and CDR2 is SQIVND (reference sequence). V was pared by 6 bases and J by 0 bases, with 12 bases between. The CDR3 runs to 15 residues. The CDR3 loop reads CASRLGGSSYNEQFF. The CDR3 DNA sequence: TGTGCCAGTAGATTGGGTGGGAGCTCCTACAATGAGCAGTTCTTC.

The chain recombines TRBV5-1 with TRBJ2-1; the D gene is possibly TRBD1 (6 bases). CDR1 and CDR2 from the germline V gene are SGHRS and YFSETQ. The CDR3 runs to 15 residues. The V and J ends lost 0 bases and 1 base respectively, with 8 bases between them. CDR3 sequence: CASSLEQGSYNEQFF. The DNA for the CDR3 is TGCGCCAGCAGCTTGGAACAGGGTTCCTACAATGAGCAGTTCTTC.

This clone was picked up a small number of times. This chain uses TRBV7-9 with TRBJ2-2; TRBD1 matches 7 bases. The CDR3 is 15 residues long. Per germline, CDR1 SEHNR and CDR2 FQNEAQ (reference sequence). V lost 6 bases, J lost 0 bases, and 4 bases stayed unmatched. The CDR3 is CASRSGQANTGELFF. CDR3 bases: TGTGCCAGCAGGTCAGGACAGGCGAACACCGGGGAGCTGTTTTTT.

This chain connects TRBV28 to TRBJ2-7, with D tentatively TRBD1 (6 bases). The CDR3 consists of 13 residues. Germline CDR1 is MDHEN and CDR2 is SYDVKM. V dropped 7 bases and J dropped 0 bases, with 10 bases sitting between them. CDR3 in amino acids: CASTTDSSYEQYF. CDR3 sequence (DNA): TGTGCCAGCACAACGGACAGCTCCTACGAGCAGTACTTC.

J is TRBJ2-1 and V is TRBV7-9, with a weak D call TRBD1 (5 bases). Germline V gene lookup returns CDR1 SEHNR and CDR2 FQNEAQ (reference sequence). The ends were cut back, 2 bases at V and 5 bases at J, with 16 bases in the middle. This CDR3 has 16 amino acids. The CDR3 loop is CASSLMGLSINNEQFF. As DNA, the CDR3 is TGTGCCAGCAGCTTAATGGGGCTAAGTATAAACAATGAGCAGTTCTTC.

The chain is built from TRBV4-1 and TRBJ2-7, with 8 positions matching TRBD2. The CDR3 has 20 amino acids. The V gene's germline CDR1 is MGHRA and CDR2 YSYEKL. Trimming removed 3 bases from V and 3 bases from J; junction bases left unmatched: 22. The CDR3 DNA follows: TGCGCCAGCAGCCATCTCATGAGGGGGACGCAGAGACTAGCGAGCTACGAGCAGTACTTC. This translates into CASSHLMRGTQRLASYEQYF.

The J gene is TRBJ2-1, the V gene TRBV6-1; possible D gene TRBD1, 6 bases. Germline V gene sequence: CDR1 MNHNS, CDR2 SASEGT. CDR3 length: 17 residues. V gave up 0 bases and J gave up 5 bases, with 17 bases separating them. CDR3 sequence: CASSEALFRTEDNEQFF. In nucleotides, the CDR3 is TGTGCCAGCAGTGAAGCGCTTTTTAGGACAGAGGACAATGAGCAGTTCTTC.